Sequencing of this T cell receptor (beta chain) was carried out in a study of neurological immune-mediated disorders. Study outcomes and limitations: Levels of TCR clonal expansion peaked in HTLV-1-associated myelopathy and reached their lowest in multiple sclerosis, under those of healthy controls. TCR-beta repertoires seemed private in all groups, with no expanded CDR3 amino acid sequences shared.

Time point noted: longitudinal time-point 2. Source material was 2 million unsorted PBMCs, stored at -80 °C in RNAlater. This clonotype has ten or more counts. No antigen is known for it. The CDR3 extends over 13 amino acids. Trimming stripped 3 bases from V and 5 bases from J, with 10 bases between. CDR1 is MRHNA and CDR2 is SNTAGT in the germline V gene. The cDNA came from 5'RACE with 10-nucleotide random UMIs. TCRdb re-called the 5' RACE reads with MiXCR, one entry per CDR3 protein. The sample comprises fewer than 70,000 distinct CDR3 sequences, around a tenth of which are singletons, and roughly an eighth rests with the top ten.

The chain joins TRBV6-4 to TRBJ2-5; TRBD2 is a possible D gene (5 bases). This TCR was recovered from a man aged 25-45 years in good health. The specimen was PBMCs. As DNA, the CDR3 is TGTGCCAGCAGTGAGACGGGATACGAGACCCAGTACTTC. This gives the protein CASSETGYETQYF.